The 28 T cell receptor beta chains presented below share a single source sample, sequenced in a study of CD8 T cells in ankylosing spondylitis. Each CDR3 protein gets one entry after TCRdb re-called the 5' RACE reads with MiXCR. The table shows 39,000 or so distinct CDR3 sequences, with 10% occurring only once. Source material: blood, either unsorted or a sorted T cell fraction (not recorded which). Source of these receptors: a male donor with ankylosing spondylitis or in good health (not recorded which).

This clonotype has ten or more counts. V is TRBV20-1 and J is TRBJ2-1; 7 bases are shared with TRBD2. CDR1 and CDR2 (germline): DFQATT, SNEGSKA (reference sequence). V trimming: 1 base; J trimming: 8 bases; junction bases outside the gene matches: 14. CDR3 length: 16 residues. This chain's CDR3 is CSARAGGSSFGDEQFF. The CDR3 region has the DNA TGCAGTGCTAGAGCCGGCGGGAGCTCCTTTGGGGATGAGCAGTTCTTC.

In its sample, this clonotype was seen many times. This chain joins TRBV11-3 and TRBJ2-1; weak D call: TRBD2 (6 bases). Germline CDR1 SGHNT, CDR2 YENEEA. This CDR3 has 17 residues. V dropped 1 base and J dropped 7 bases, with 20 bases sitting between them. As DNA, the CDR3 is TGTGCCAGCAGCTTAGGGGCCATCCCGGGGGTTAGGAATGAGCAGTTCTTC. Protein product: CASSLGAIPGVRNEQFF.

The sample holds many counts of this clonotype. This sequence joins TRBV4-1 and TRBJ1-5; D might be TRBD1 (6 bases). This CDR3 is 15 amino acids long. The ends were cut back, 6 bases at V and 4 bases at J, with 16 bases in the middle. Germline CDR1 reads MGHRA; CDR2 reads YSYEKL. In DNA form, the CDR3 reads TGCGCCAGCAGGCCTACGGTAGGGGGGAATCAGCCCCAGCATTTT. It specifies CASRPTVGGNQPQHF.

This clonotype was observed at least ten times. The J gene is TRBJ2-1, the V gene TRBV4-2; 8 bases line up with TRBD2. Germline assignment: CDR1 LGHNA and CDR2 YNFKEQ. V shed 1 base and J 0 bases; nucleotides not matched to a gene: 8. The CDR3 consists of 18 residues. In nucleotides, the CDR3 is TGTGCCAGCAGCCAAGCCAGCGGGAGTTCCTACTCCTACAATGAGCAGTTCTTC. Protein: CASSQASGSSYSYNEQFF.

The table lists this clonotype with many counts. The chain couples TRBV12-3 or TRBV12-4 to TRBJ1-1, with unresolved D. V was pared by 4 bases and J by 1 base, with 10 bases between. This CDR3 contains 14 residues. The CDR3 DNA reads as TGTGCCAGCAGTTCCCTTTGGGAGAACACTGAAGCTTTCTTT. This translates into CASSSLWENTEAFF.

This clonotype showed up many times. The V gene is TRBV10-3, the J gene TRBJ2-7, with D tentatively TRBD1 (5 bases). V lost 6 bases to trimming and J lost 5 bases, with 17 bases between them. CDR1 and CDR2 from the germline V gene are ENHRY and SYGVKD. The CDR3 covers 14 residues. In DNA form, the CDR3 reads TGTGCCATCAGAGTCGTTGGCCAGGGCAACGAGCAGTACTTC. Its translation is CAIRVVGQGNEQYF.

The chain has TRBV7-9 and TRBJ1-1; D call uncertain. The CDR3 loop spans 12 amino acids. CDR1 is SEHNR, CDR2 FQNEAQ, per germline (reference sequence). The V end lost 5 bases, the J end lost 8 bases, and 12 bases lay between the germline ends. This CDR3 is CASSVLGPEAFF. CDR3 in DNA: TGTGCCAGCAGCGTCCTGGGCCCCGAAGCTTTCTTT.

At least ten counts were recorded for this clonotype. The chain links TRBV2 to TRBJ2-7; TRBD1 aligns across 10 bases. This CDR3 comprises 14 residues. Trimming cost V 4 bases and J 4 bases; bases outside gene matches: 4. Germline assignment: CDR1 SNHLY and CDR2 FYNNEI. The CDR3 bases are TGTGCCAGCAGTGTCCGGACAGGGGGGTACGAGCAGTACTTC. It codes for CASSVRTGGYEQYF. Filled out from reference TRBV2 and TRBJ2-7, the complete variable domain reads EPEVTQTPSHQVTQMGQEVILRCVPISNHLYFYWYRQILGQKVEFLVSFYNNEISEKSEIFDDQFSVERPDGSNFTLKIRSTKLEDSAMYFCASSVRTGGYEQYFGPGTRLTVT.

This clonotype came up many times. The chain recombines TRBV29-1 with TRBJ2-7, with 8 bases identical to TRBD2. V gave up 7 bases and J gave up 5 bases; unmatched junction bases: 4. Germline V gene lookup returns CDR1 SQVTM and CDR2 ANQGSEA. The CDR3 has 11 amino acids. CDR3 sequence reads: CSGTSSDEQYF. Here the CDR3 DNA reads TGCAGCGGGACTAGCAGCGACGAGCAGTACTTC.

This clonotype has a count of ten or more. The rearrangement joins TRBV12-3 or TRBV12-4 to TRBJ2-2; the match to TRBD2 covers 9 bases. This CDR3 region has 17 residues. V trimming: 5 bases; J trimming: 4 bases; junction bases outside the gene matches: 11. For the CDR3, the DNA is TGTGCCAGCAGTCTATCCGGGACTAGCTCGTTCACCGGGGAGCTGTTTTTT. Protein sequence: CASSLSGTSSFTGELFF.

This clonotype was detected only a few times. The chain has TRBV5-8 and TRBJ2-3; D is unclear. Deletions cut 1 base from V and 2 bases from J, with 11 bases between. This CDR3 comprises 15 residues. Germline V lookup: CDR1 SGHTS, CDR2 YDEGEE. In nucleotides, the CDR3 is TGTGCCAGCAGCTTGATCCTCATTTCCACAGATACGCAGTATTTT. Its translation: CASSLILISTDTQYF.

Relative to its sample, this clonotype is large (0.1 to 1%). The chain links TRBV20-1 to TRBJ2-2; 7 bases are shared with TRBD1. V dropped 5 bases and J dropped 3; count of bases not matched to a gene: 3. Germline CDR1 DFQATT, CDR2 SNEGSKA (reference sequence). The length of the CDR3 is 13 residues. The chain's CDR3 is CSAWDSYTGELFF. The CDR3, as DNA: TGCAGTGCTTGGGACAGCTACACCGGGGAGCTGTTTTTT.

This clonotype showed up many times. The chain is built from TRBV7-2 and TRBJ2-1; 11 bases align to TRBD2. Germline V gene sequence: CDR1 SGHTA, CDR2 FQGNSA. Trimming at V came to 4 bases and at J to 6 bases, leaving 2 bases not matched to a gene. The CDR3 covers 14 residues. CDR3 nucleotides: TGTGCCAGCAGCTCGGGACTAGCGGTCAATGAGCAGTTCTTC. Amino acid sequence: CASSSGLAVNEQFF.

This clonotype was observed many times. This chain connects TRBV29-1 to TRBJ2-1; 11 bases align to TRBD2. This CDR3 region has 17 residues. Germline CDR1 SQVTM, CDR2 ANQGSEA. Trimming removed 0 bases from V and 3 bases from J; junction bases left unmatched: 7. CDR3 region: CSVEEPTSGTYYNEQFF. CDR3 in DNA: TGCAGCGTTGAAGAACCGACTAGCGGGACCTACTACAATGAGCAGTTCTTC.

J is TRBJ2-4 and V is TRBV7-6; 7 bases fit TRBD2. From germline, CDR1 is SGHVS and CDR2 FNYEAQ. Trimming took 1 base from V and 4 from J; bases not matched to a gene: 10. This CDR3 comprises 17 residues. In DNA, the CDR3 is TGTGCCAGCAGCTTAGGAGGCCTAGCGGACCGAAAAAACATTCAGTACTTC. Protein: CASSLGGLADRKNIQYF.

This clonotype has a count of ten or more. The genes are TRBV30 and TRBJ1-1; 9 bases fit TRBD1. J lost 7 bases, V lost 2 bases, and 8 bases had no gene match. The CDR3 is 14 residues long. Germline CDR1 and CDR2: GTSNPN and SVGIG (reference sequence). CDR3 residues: CAWSKVGTGIEAFF. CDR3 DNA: TGTGCCTGGAGTAAAGTGGGGACAGGGATTGAAGCTTTCTTT.

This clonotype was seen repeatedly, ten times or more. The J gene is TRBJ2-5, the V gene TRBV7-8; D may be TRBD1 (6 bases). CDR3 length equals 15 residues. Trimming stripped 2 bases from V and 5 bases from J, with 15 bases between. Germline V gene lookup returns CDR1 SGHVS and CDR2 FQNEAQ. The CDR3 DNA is TGTGCCAGCAGCTTAAGGTGGGGCAGGGGCGAGACCCAGTACTTC. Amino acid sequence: CASSLRWGRGETQYF.

CDR3 in DNA: TGTGCCAGTAGTAACCGGGGCAGGGAGAGGAATGAGCAGTTCTTC. It translates to CASSNRGRERNEQFF. This chain links TRBV19 with TRBJ2-1; D assignment may be TRBD1 or TRBD2 (5 bases each). The CDR3 covers 15 residues. The germline V gene has CDR1 LNHDA and CDR2 SQIVND (reference sequence). Trimming took 4 bases from V and 7 from J, leaving 17 bases between them.

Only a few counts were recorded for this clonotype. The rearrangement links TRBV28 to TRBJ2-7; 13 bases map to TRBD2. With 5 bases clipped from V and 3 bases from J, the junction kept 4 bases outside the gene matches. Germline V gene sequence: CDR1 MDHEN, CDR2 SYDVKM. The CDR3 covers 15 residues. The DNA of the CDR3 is TGTGCCAGCAGTAAGGGACTAGCGGGACTCTACGAGCAGTACTTC. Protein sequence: CASSKGLAGLYEQYF.

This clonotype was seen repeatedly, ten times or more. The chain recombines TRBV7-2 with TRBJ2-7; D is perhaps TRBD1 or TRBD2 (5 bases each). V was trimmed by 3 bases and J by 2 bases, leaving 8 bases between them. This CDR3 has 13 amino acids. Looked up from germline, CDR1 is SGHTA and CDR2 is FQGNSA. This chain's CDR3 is CASSFQGPYEQYF. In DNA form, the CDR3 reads TGTGCCAGCAGCTTTCAGGGACCCTACGAGCAGTACTTC.

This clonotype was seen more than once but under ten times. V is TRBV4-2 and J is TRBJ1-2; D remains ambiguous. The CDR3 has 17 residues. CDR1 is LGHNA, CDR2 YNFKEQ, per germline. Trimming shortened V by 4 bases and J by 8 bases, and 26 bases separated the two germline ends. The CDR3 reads CASSPGLPWGDAGGYTF. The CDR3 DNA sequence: TGTGCCAGCAGCCCCGGGCTCCCATGGGGAGATGCGGGAGGCTACACCTTC.

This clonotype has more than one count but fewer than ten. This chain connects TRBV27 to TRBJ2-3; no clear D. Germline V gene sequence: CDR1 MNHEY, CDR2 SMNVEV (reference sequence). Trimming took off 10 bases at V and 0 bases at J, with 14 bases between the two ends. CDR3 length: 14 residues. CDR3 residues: CATSLGRSTDTQYF. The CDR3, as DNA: TGTGCCACCTCCCTGGGCCGCAGCACAGATACGCAGTATTTT.

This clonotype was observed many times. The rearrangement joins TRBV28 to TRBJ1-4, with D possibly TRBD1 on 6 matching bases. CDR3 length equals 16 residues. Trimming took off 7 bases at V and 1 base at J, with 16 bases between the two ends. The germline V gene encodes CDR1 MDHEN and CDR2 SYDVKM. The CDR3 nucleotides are TGTGCCAGCAACCCACGGACAGACGGAACTAATGAAAAACTGTTTTTT. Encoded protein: CASNPRTDGTNEKLFF. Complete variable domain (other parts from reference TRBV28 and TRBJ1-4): DVKVTQSSRYLVKRTGEKVFLECVQDMDHENMFWYRQDPGLGLRLIYFSYDVKMKEKGDIPEGYSVSREKKERFSLILESASTNQTSMYLCASNPRTDGTNEKLFFGSGTQLSVL.

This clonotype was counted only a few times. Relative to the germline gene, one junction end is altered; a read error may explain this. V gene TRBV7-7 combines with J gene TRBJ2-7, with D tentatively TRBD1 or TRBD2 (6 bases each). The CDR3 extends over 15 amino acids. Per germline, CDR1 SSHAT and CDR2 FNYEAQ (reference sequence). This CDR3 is CASSLVAGAGYEQYF. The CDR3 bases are TGTGCTAGCAGCTTAGTTGCAGGGGCGGGGTACGAGCAGTACTTC.

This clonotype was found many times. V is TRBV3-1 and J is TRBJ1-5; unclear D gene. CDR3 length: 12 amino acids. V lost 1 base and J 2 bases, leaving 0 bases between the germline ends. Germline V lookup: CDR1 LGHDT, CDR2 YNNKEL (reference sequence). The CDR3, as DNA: TGTGCCAGCAGCCAAGGCAATCAGCCCCAGCATTTT. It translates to CASSQGNQPQHF.

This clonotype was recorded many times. CDR3 amino acids: CASGPSDSGNTIYF. The CDR3 coding sequence is TGCGCCAGCGGGCCTTCGGACTCTGGAAACACCATATATTTT. The rearrangement joins TRBV5-1 to TRBJ1-3; unclear D gene. The CDR3 is 14 residues long. V was cut by 7 bases and J by 0 bases, with 11 bases left in between. Looked up from germline, CDR1 is SGHRS and CDR2 is YFSETQ.

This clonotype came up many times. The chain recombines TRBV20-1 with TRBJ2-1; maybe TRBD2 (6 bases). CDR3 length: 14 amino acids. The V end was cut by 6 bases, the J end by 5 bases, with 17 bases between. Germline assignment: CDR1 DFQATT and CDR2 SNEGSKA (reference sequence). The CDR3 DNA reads TGCAGTGCCAAACTGCGGGGACTGAACAATGAGCAGTTCTTC. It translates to CSAKLRGLNNEQFF.

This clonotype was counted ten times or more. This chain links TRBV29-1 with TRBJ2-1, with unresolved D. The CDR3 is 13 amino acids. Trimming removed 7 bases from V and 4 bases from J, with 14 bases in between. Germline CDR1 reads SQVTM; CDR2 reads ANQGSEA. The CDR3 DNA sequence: TGCAGCGGAGAAGCACCCTATTACAATGAGCAGTTCTTC. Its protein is CSGEAPYYNEQFF.